Shown below are 7 T cell receptor beta chains from a single sample sequenced in a study of healthy donors' naive CD4 and CD8 T cells. Starting from 500 ng of total RNA, TCR libraries were made with linear amplification. Via MiXCR, TCRdb re-called the reads, giving one row per CDR3 protein. The table has about 200,000 distinct CDR3 sequences, 65% to 75% seen once. The specimen was naive CD4+ and CD8+ T cells sorted from blood, pooled from several donors. The receptors come from a pool of human donors in good health; the sample pools cells from several healthy donors.

This clonotype was recorded only once. This chain links TRBV19 with TRBJ1-1, with TRBD1 matching over 8 bases. Per the germline V gene, CDR1 is LNHDA and CDR2 is SQIVND (reference sequence). The CDR3 extends over 18 amino acids. J gave up 0 bases and V 6 bases, and 15 bases lay outside the gene matches. The CDR3 nucleotides are TGTGCCAGTAGGGACAGGGAGCGAAGTTTTATTATGAACACTGAAGCTTTCTTT. Translation: CASRDRERSFIMNTEAFF.

V gene TRBV27 combines with J gene TRBJ2-1, with a weak D call TRBD2 (5 bases). The germline V and J ends were trimmed by 7 bases and 2 bases, with 15 bases remaining between them. The CDR3 loop spans 15 amino acids. Germline CDR1 MNHEY, CDR2 SMNVEV (reference sequence). The chain's CDR3 is CASTSGPPTYNEQFF. The CDR3 coding sequence is TGTGCCAGCACCAGCGGCCCGCCGACCTACAATGAGCAGTTCTTC.

The chain uses TRBV29-1 and TRBJ1-2, with TRBD1 matching over 10 bases. The germline V gene encodes CDR1 SQVTM and CDR2 ANQGSEA. This CDR3 has 13 residues. Losses at the gene ends were 7 bases for V and 3 bases for J; bases not matched to a gene: 5. DNA of the CDR3: TGCAGCGGACAGGGGGCCGCGGACTATGGCTACACCTTC. Protein sequence: CSGQGAADYGYTF.

Written as DNA, the CDR3 is TGTGCCAGCAGTTACCCGCCGGGACAGGGGCGAGAGACCCAGTACTTC. It encodes CASSYPPGQGRETQYF. The chain employs TRBV6-2 or TRBV6-3 and TRBJ2-5; 10 bases align to TRBD1. V was clipped by 2 bases and J by 4 bases; unmatched bases: 7. CDR1 and CDR2 (germline): MNHEY, SVGEGT. This CDR3 is built from 16 residues.

The CDR3 DNA sequence: TGTGCCAGTGGGAGGGACGGCGGTAAGCAGCCCCAGCATTTT. Its protein is CASGRDGGKQPQHF. V usage is TRBV19 and J usage is TRBJ1-5, with D possibly TRBD1 on 5 matching bases. V lost 8 bases and J 7 bases, leaving 18 bases between the germline ends. The CDR3 spans 14 residues. CDR1 and CDR2 from the germline V gene are LNHDA and SQIVND (reference sequence).

This chain uses TRBV6-1 with TRBJ1-5; D gene ambiguous. Looked up from germline, CDR1 is MNHNS and CDR2 is SASEGT. V lost 6 bases to trimming and J lost 0 bases, with 6 bases between them. CDR3 size: 13 residues. Here the CDR3 DNA reads TGTGCCAGCAGGGAGGTTAGCAATCAGCCCCAGCATTTT. It specifies CASREVSNQPQHF.

This clonotype showed up just once. V usage is TRBV11-2 and J usage is TRBJ2-5, with TRBD2 identical over 10 bases. Unmatched junction bases numbered 3, after V lost 2 bases and J lost 0 bases. The length of the CDR3 is 16 residues. The germline V gene has CDR1 SGHAT and CDR2 FQNNGV. DNA of the CDR3: TGTGCCAGCAGCTTATCACTAGCGGGGAACCAAGAGACCCAGTACTTC. Translated, it gives CASSLSLAGNQETQYF.